Reported below is one TCR beta chain. Its antigen is undetermined. TCRdb recomputed calls from the reads with MiXCR, one row per CDR3 protein. In the table there are around 740,000 distinct CDR3 sequences, roughly 36% of which are singletons. The data originate from a study of T cell repertoires in cytomegalovirus infection. Study-wide background: Indications of both CMV infection and matching HLA type were provided by public TCR beta signatures. Study-wide results and limits: There were HLA-C-restricted CMV-specific TCR beta clonotypes dominating the ex vivo response.

Unmatched junction bases numbered 15, after V lost 6 bases and J lost 2 bases. The CDR3 contains 17 residues. The germline V gene encodes CDR1 MNHGY and CDR2 SAAAGT. The sequencing input was PBMCs. The receptor's source is a human donor in good health (CMV status not recorded). Some clones in this sample may be carry-over from other donors' samples. The J gene is TRBJ2-5, the V gene TRBV6-8, with 7 positions matching TRBD2. CDR3 loop: CASSPAGGWGLQETQYF. Written as DNA, the CDR3 is TGTGCCAGCAGCCCCGCGGGCGGGTGGGGACTACAAGAGACCCAGTACTTC.